This record looks at one T cell receptor beta chain sequence and its context. Per the authors' pipeline: Researchers report that nucleated cell counts were estimated from reference gene primer amplification. Profiled with immunoSEQ multiplex PCR; TCRdb holds only in-frame clones, not every one. The DNA gave D and trimming, while V, J and clone size come from that table. The sample records roughly 170,000 clones, around 90% being singletons. This entry belongs to a study of blood T cell repertoires in COVID-19. About the research overall: Samples taken during acute and convalescent COVID-19 were collected in the United States, Italy and Spain. PBMCs, B-cell-depleted T cells, or T cells provided the cDNA or gDNA that made up the material.

The CDR3 has 10 residues. Germline CDR1 SQVTM, CDR2 ANQGSEA. V was clipped by 6 bases and J by 8 bases; unmatched bases: 3. This sequence originates from a man aged 55 to 70 with acute or convalescent COVID-19. The V gene is TRBV29-1, the J gene TRBJ1-2, with TRBD1 identical over 7 bases. The sequenced sample consisted of peripheral blood. CDR3 sequence: CSVDRDGYTF. DNA of the CDR3: TGCAGCGTCGACAGGGACGGCTACACCTTC.